This TCR beta chain was retrieved from a study of blood T cell repertoires in COVID-19. Study-wide background: Material from acute and convalescent COVID-19 was sourced from the United States, Italy and Spain.

The CDR3 is made up of 15 amino acids. With 5 bases clipped from V and 3 bases from J, the junction kept 9 bases outside the gene matches. Per the germline V gene, CDR1 is PRHDT and CDR2 is FYEKMQ (reference sequence). Authors' methods: Reference gene primer amplification yielded estimated nucleated cell counts. Sequenced by immunoSEQ multiplex PCR; TCRdb stores in-frame clones only, minus some. Clone size and the V and J calls come from that table; the DNA yielded D and trimming. The top ten hold 1.4% to 1.5% of the sample, which has roughly 70,000 clones, about nine tenths seen once. This chain links TRBV13 with TRBJ1-1; 7 nucleotides line up with TRBD1. The sequence came from a man in his fifties with acute or convalescent COVID-19. The specimen was peripheral blood. Here the CDR3 reads CASSPHLGTDTEAFF. CDR3 nucleotide sequence: TGTGCCAGCAGCCCGCACCTCGGGACAGACACTGAAGCTTTCTTT.